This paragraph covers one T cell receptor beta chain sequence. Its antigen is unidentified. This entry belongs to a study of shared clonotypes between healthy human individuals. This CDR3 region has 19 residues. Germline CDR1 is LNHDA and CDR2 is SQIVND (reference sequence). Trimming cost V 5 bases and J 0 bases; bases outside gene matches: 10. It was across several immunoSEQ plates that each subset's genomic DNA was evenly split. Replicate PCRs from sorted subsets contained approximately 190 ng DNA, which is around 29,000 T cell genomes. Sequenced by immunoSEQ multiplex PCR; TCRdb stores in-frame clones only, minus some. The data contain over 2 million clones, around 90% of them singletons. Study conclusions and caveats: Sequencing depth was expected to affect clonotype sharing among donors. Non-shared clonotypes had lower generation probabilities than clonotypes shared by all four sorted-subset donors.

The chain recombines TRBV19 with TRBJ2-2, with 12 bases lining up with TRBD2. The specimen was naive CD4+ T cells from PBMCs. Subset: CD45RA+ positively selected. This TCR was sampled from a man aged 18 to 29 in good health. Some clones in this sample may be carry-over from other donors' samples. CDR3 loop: CASSHGLAGGRTNTGELFF. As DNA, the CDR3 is TGTGCCAGTAGTCACGGGCTAGCGGGAGGGCGGACGAACACCGGGGAGCTGTTTTTT.